What follows are 23 T cell receptor beta chains derived from one specimen sequenced in a study of cytomegalovirus exposure and HLA in healthy donors. The primer mix had 60 Vbeta and 13 Jbeta primers. TCRdb keeps only in-frame clones here, not all; method: immunoSEQ multiplex PCR. The sample records some 120,000 clones, 79% being singletons. Input material: PBMCs. The receptors come from a man aged 30-40 years in good health and CMV-seropositive.

V is TRBV6-6 and J is TRBJ1-1; 10 bases match TRBD1. The CDR3 length is 15 residues. Germline trimming cut 10 bases from V and 2 bases from J; bases unmatched to any gene: 10. The germline V gene encodes CDR1 MNHNY and CDR2 SVGAGI (reference sequence). The CDR3: CATNDRGRGNTEAFF. CDR3 nucleotides: TGTGCCACCAATGACAGGGGGCGCGGAAACACTGAAGCTTTCTTT.

This clone is a singleton in its sample. The V gene is TRBV27, the J gene TRBJ2-7, with 9 bases fitting TRBD1. Germline CDR1 and CDR2: MNHEY and SMNVEV (reference sequence). The CDR3 has 16 amino acids. V gave up 5 bases and J gave up 1 base; unmatched junction bases: 9. The CDR3 DNA follows: TGTGCCAGCAGTCGATCGACCGGGACAGGGTCCTACGAGCAGTACTTC. Protein: CASSRSTGTGSYEQYF.

The chain couples TRBV4-2 to TRBJ2-7, with 10 positions matching TRBD2. The germline CDR1 and CDR2 sequences are LGHNA and YNFKEQ. V lost 4 bases to trimming and J lost 6 bases; unmatched junction nucleotides: 6. The CDR3 sequence is 14 residues long. The CDR3 region is CASSPPGLASEQYF. In DNA, the CDR3 is TGTGCCAGCAGCCCGCCGGGACTAGCGTCCGAGCAGTACTTC.

This clone was observed a single time. Mismatch with germline at one junction end may stem from a read error. The chain carries TRBV7-7 and TRBJ2-5; maybe TRBD1 (6 bases). The end of the DNA aligns better with TRBJ2-7, so the J call may be wrong. Looked up from germline, CDR1 is SSHAT and CDR2 is FNYEAQ (reference sequence). The CDR3 has 13 residues. The chain's CDR3 is CASSPEQGDEQYF. The CDR3 nucleotides are TGTGCTAGCAGCCCGGAACAGGGAGACGAGCAGTACTTC.

In the case of this clone: A read error may produce the germline difference seen at one junction end. The chain links TRBV7-9 to TRBJ1-4, with a tentative D call TRBD1 (5 bases). CDR1 and CDR2 (germline): SEHNR, FQNEAQ (reference sequence). The CDR3 is 15 amino acids. CDR3 DNA sequence: TGTTCCAGCAGCTTAGGACGGGGGGGGAATGAAAAACTGTTTTTT. It specifies CSSSLGRGGNEKLFF.

This sequence joins TRBV5-8 and TRBJ2-7; D ambiguous. The CDR3 is made up of 14 amino acids. The germline V gene has CDR1 SGHTS and CDR2 YDEGEE. Trimming removed 1 base from V and 2 bases from J, with 10 bases in between. In DNA, the CDR3 is TGTGCCAGCAGCTTGCAGCAGGCAGCCTACGAGCAGTACTTC. This encodes CASSLQQAAYEQYF.

Worth noting for this clone: Germline is not matched at one junction end, which may reflect a read error. This chain connects TRBV7-9 to TRBJ2-5; D is ambiguous. CDR3 length equals 16 residues. CDR1 and CDR2 from the germline V gene are SEHNR and FQNEAQ (reference sequence). In nucleotides, the CDR3 is TGTTCCAGCAGCTCTGACCTCCGGGTGTCCCAAGAGACCCAGTACTTC. This translates into CSSSSDLRVSQETQYF. The complete variable domain, with remaining parts taken from reference TRBV7-9 and TRBJ2-5, reads DTGVSQNPRHKITKRGQNVTFRCDPISEHNRLYWYRQTLGQGPEFLTYFQNEAQLEKSRLLSDRFSAERPKGSFSTLEIQRTEQGDSAMYLCSSSSDLRVSQETQYFGPGTRLLVL.

The chain carries TRBV5-4 and TRBJ2-1; 8 nucleotides line up with TRBD2. With 7 bases clipped from V and 1 base from J, the junction kept 10 bases outside the gene matches. CDR1 and CDR2 (germline): SGHNT, YYREEE (reference sequence). The CDR3 sequence is 16 residues long. The CDR3 spells CASRPQAGVSYNEQFF. The CDR3 nucleotides are TGTGCCAGCCGTCCCCAAGCGGGAGTGTCCTACAATGAGCAGTTCTTC.

V and J are TRBV5-1 and TRBJ2-7, with 9 positions matching TRBD1. V dropped 3 bases and J dropped 3; count of bases not matched to a gene: 4. The CDR3 is made up of 14 amino acids. CDR1 SGHRS and CDR2 YFSETQ come from the germline V gene. The CDR3 coding sequence is TGCGCCAGCAGCTCACCGGGACAGGGCTACGAGCAGTACTTC. As protein: CASSSPGQGYEQYF.

This chain uses TRBV29-1 with TRBJ1-2; D gene unclear. Germline V lookup: CDR1 SQVTM, CDR2 ANQGSEA. This CDR3 contains 11 residues. Trimming removed 4 bases at V and 8 bases at J, with 11 bases between. The CDR3: CSVGGLGGYTF. DNA for the CDR3: TGCAGCGTTGGTGGCCTCGGGGGCTACACCTTC. The full variable domain, its missing parts supplied by reference TRBV29-1 and TRBJ1-2, is SAVISQKPSRDICQRGTSLTIQCQVDSQVTMMFWYRQQPGQSLTLIATANQGSEATYESGFVIDKFPISRPNLTFSTLTVSNMSPEDSSIYLCSVGGLGGYTFGSGTRLTVV.

The genes are TRBV5-1 and TRBJ2-3, with D possibly TRBD2 on 6 matching bases. Trimming cost V 1 base and J 6 bases, with 15 bases left between them. Per the germline V gene, CDR1 is SGHRS and CDR2 is YFSETQ. This CDR3 has 15 amino acids. The CDR3 loop reads CASSLSTGDRDTQYF. The CDR3 DNA follows: TGCGCCAGCAGCTTGTCAACGGGGGACCGGGATACGCAGTATTTT.

This clone was seen more than once but under ten times. This sequence joins TRBV27 and TRBJ2-7; D is undetermined. Germline V gene lookup returns CDR1 MNHEY and CDR2 SMNVEV (reference sequence). Trimming removed 5 bases from V and 7 bases from J, with 9 bases in between. The CDR3 covers 11 residues. Here the CDR3 reads CASSGGLEQYF. Here the CDR3 DNA reads TGTGCCAGCAGTGGCGGTCTGGAGCAGTACTTC.

The V and J genes are TRBV10-3 and TRBJ1-2, with TRBD1 matching over 10 bases. This CDR3 spans 13 amino acids. Germline trimming cut 3 bases from V and 13 bases from J; bases unmatched to any gene: 8. Germline V gene data show CDR1 as ENHRY and CDR2 as SYGVKD. The CDR3 DNA reads TGTGCCATCAGTGAAACCGGGACAGGGGCCGGCACCTTC. Translation gives CAISETGTGAGTF.

J is TRBJ1-5 and V is TRBV7-2, with 10 bases aligning to TRBD1. The CDR3 covers 15 residues. Unmatched junction bases numbered 6, after V lost 5 bases and J lost 5 bases. Germline V gene lookup returns CDR1 SGHTA and CDR2 FQGNSA. The CDR3 coding sequence is TGTGCCAGCAGCCGACAGGGGGCAGGATATCAGCCCCAGCATTTT. Translating it yields CASSRQGAGYQPQHF.

The chain has TRBV7-8 and TRBJ2-3, with D possibly TRBD2 on 6 matching bases. Germline lookup yields CDR1 SGHVS and CDR2 FQNEAQ. There are 17 residues in the CDR3. Trimming removed 5 bases at V and 1 base at J, with 19 bases between. CDR3 bases: TGTGCCAGCAGCCCCAGTGGGGGGACTGCTCGCACAGATACGCAGTATTTT. Protein sequence: CASSPSGGTARTDTQYF.

The V call is TRBV5-4, the J call TRBJ2-5; D possibly corresponds to TRBD2 (5 bases). The J call could be wrong; TRBJ2-7 is a better fit for the DNA end. In germline, CDR1 is SGHNT, CDR2 YYREEE (reference sequence). The CDR3 is made up of 13 amino acids. In DNA form, the CDR3 reads TGTGCCAGCAGTGACCGGGACTCCTACGAGCAGTACTTC. Its translation is CASSDRDSYEQYF.

The rearrangement joins TRBV19 to TRBJ2-4, with 7 bases that match TRBD1. The CDR3 extends over 15 amino acids. The germline V gene encodes CDR1 LNHDA and CDR2 SQIVND (reference sequence). V gave up 4 bases and J gave up 2 bases; unmatched junction bases: 5. The CDR3 DNA is TGTGCCAGTAGTACCCTGACAGGGACCAAAAACATTCAGTACTTC. Amino acids: CASSTLTGTKNIQYF.

The table lists this clone with a few counts. The rearrangement joins TRBV28 to TRBJ2-1; maybe TRBD2 (6 bases). V lost 2 bases to trimming and J lost 16 bases, with 12 bases between them. The CDR3 is 11 residues long. In germline, CDR1 is MDHEN, CDR2 SYDVKM. The CDR3 nucleotides are TGTGCCAGCAGTTTACAGCGGGTATATTTCTTC. It codes for CASSLQRVYFF. Looking up the rest from reference TRBV28 and TRBJ2-1 gives the full variable domain: DVKVTQSSRYLVKRTGEKVFLECVQDMDHENMFWYRQDPGLGLRLIYFSYDVKMKEKGDIPEGYSVSREKKERFSLILESASTNQTSMYLCASSLQRVYFFGPGTRLTVL.

The genes are TRBV5-1 and TRBJ2-1; 9 bases are a match to TRBD2. With 3 bases clipped from V and 7 bases from J, the junction kept 8 bases outside the gene matches. Germline CDR1 and CDR2: SGHRS and YFSETQ. This CDR3 comprises 15 residues. The CDR3 loop reads CASSWTSAGGNEQFF. As DNA, the CDR3 is TGCGCCAGCAGCTGGACTAGCGCTGGGGGTAATGAGCAGTTCTTC.

This chain links TRBV9 with TRBJ2-5; TRBD2 matches 12 bases. The J call may be mistaken, given a closer DNA end match to TRBJ2-7. The CDR3 consists of 14 residues. Germline CDR1 is SGDLS and CDR2 is YYNGEE. The CDR3 protein is CASSASSGRGEQYF. The CDR3 DNA follows: TGTGCCAGCAGCGCCTCTAGCGGGAGGGGCGAGCAGTACTTC.

This chain connects TRBV4-1 to TRBJ2-3; 10 bases map to TRBD2. CDR1 MGHRA and CDR2 YSYEKL come from the germline V gene. The length of the CDR3 is 16 residues. J lost 4 bases, V lost 4 bases, and 8 bases had no gene match. This chain's CDR3 is CASSRSTGTSADTQYF. The CDR3 DNA follows: TGCGCCAGCAGCCGCTCTACGGGGACTAGCGCAGATACGCAGTATTTT.

The chain has TRBV30 and TRBJ1-5; D is uncertain. Trimming removed 4 bases from V and 3 bases from J, with 13 bases in between. CDR1 GTSNPN and CDR2 SVGIG come from the germline V gene (reference sequence). CDR3 length: 14 residues. DNA for the CDR3: TGTGCCTGGACCCCAAGCGGTAACAATCAGCCCCAGCATTTT. Translation gives CAWTPSGNNQPQHF.

This chain joins TRBV18 and TRBJ2-7; TRBD1 matches 7 bases. The CDR3 sequence is 13 residues long. Germline assignment: CDR1 KGHSH and CDR2 LQKENI. Trimming took 8 bases from V and 6 from J; bases not matched to a gene: 10. The DNA for the CDR3 is TGTGCCAGCACACAGGGGTCACAGTTCGAGCAGTACTTC. Translation gives CASTQGSQFEQYF.